This T cell receptor beta chain was identified in a study of blood T cell repertoires in COVID-19. Profiled with immunoSEQ multiplex PCR; TCRdb holds only in-frame clones, not every one. Here the sample spans around 250,000 clones, roughly 80% being singletons. The CDR3 contains 12 residues. V was pared by 10 bases and J by 5 bases, with 8 bases of the junction left unmatched. The germline CDR1 and CDR2 sequences are LNHDA and SQIVND (reference sequence). The sequenced sample consisted of peripheral blood. This TCR came from a woman between 18 and 30 years old with acute or convalescent COVID-19. The J gene is TRBJ2-7, the V gene TRBV19, with 7 bases aligning to TRBD1. CDR3 sequence (DNA): TGTGCCACCCAGACAGGGACCCACGAGCAGTACTTC. Translation: CATQTGTHEQYF.